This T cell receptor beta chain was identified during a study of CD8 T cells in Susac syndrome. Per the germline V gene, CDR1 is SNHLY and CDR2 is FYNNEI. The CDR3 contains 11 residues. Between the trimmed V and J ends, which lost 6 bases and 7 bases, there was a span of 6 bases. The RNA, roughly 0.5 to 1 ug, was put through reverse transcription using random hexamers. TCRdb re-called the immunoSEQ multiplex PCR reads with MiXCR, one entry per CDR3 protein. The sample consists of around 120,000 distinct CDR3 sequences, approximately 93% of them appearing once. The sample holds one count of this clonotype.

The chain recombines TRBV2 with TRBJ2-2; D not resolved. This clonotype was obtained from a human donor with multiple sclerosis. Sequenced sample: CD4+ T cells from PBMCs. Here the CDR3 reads CASSKSGELFF. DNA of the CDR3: TGTGCCAGCAGCAAGAGCGGGGAGCTGTTTTTT.